This T cell receptor beta chain was recovered during a study of blood T cell repertoires in COVID-19. Per the germline V gene, CDR1 is SGHRS and CDR2 is YFSETQ. V lost 4 bases to trimming and J lost 5 bases; unmatched junction nucleotides: 8. CDR3 length: 14 residues. Authors' methods: Amplification from reference gene primers served as the basis for estimated nucleated cell counts. Using immunoSEQ multiplex PCR, the repertoire was profiled, and TCRdb retains in-frame clones only, with some absent. V and J calls and clone size are given by that table; D and trimming were obtained from the DNA. Of 360,000 or so clones listed, 75% to 90% were seen once; the top ten hold about 4.8%.

Input material: PBMCs or T cells enriched from blood (not recorded which). The receptor was isolated from a woman in her forties or fifties who had recovered from COVID-19. This chain uses TRBV5-1 with TRBJ1-2; TRBD1 aligns across 7 bases. CDR3 sequence reads: CASSLPGQIYGYTF. In DNA, the CDR3 is TGCGCCAGCAGCCTCCCGGGACAGATATATGGCTACACCTTC.